This T cell receptor beta chain was identified during a study of cytomegalovirus exposure and HLA in healthy donors (dated by TCRdb to about 2017). In terms of the full investigation: An earlier analysis of roughly 500 of the donors reported approximately 280 Gb of sequence data and 95 million to 120 million unique TCR beta sequences obtained from 180 million or so T cells. The study aimed to test whether signatures of past pathogen exposure could be identified by cataloging public T cell receptors. Among the roughly 400 genotyped donors, approximately 77% belonged to the genetic ancestry cluster associated with self-reported Caucasian donors. The study profiled the T cell repertoires of around 700 subjects by immunosequencing and related them to cytomegalovirus serostatus. Typing coverage varied by locus: about 629-640 donors for A, B, C, DRB1 and DQB1; roughly 500 for DQA1; more than 600 for DPA1; 450 to 480 for DPB1. The study combined high-throughput TCR immunosequencing, statistical association of individual TCRs with disease status, and machine learning to predict cytomegalovirus infection status. On average, approximately 250,000 unique TCR beta nucleotide sequences were sequenced per donor among 398 genotyped donors of the cohort, with 15% to 20% of those sequences being non-productive. A later analysis re-examined previously published TCR beta repertoires from about 700 donors and added high-resolution HLA genotyping to investigate patterns of TCR occurrence. Genome-wide SNP genotypes for about 60% of the roughly 700 donors were used in a later genetic analysis, which treated that subset as a discovery cohort. Donor age, sex, ethnicity and CMV serostatus were compiled together with the repertoire data. An early release covering 500 to 750 HLA-typed donors comprised approximately 300 gigabases of sequencing data and tens of millions of unique TCR sequences. In an earlier analysis of 500 to 650 of the donors, high-throughput TCR beta sequencing was used to judge whether each TCR beta V gene segment behaved as functional or pseudogenic. Both class I and class II loci were covered by HLA typing, at four-digit resolution. In the later analysis, no new phenotypic data were used to find candidate immune exposures; instead, reliance was placed on TCR beta sequences and their occurrence across donors. Every discovery cohort repertoire had been produced on one sequencing platform. Along with the approximately 700-subject first cohort, a separate validation cohort of some 130 different subjects was used. Four or five DR-DQ haplotypes were handled as single units for association and clustering because linkage in the cohort was strong.

The cohort was made up of under 800 healthy bone marrow donors. Cohort members were all nominally healthy when sampled, although unrecorded immune exposures were likely present. The donor tested CMV seronegative, placing the donor among the approximately 400 seronegative members of the cohort. A peripheral blood sample was collected from each donor, and TCR beta sequencing was performed on peripheral blood mononuclear cells. Genomic DNA extraction from the blood cell samples was performed with the Qiagen DNeasy Blood Extraction Kit. Worth noting for this clone: There is no known antigen for this receptor. Per-base qualities were not stored, and no clone one base away is much larger.

Library method: the immunoSEQ multiplex PCR assay. A mixture of 60 forward primers for TCR Vbeta segments and 13 reverse primers for TCR Jbeta segments was used in the multiplex PCR. Amplification of the CDR3 region of rearranged TCR beta genes was performed with a multiplex PCR assay on genomic DNA. The amplified TCR beta libraries were sequenced on the Illumina HiSeq System as 87-base-pair reads. The published analysis was carried out like this. Across the 666 repertoires, a later analysis counted 75 million to 90 million unique TCR beta chains, roughly 11 million of which were shared by at least two donors. To remove PCR and sequencing errors, raw reads were error-corrected and collapsed into unique sequences using a nearest-neighbor algorithm that merged closely related sequences. V, D and J gene segments were assigned by aligning CDR3 sequences to IMGT reference sequences. For a sequence to be retained, a match of at least six nucleotides to both a V gene segment and a J gene segment was required. A rearrangement was called productive if the CDR3 had no stop codons and remained in frame with V and J, and every other rearrangement was called non-productive. CDR3 was defined according to IMGT convention as the region running from the second conserved V-encoded cysteine to the conserved J-encoded phenylalanine. Sequences without an unambiguous match to a single V gene segment were excluded from the earlier analysis of 450 to 650 of the donors. An earlier analysis of several hundred of the donors classified V segments as functional when productive rearrangements were above 56.7% and as segregating when the standard deviation between donors was above 5%. A statistical classification framework was built to diagnose cytomegalovirus status from the catalog of TCR beta chain sequences. In a later analysis, TCR nucleotide sequences were compared against IMGT/GENE-DB human TR gene sequences so that V and J genes could be assigned. The TCRdist pipeline was used in a later analysis to assign CDR3 sequences and most-parsimonious VDJ recombination scenarios. In a later analysis, every TCR beta chain was defined by the combination of its CDR3 amino acid sequence and its V-gene family, and reads without a unique V-gene family were dropped. A later analysis removed several hundred highly shared, low-generation-probability nucleotide sequences to deal with suspected cross-contamination and a sequencing artifact. In a later analysis, a clonal expansion index for each public chain was calculated from normalized within-repertoire ranks of inferred template counts. Generation probabilities in a later analysis came from a VDJ recombination model fitted to out-of-frame rearrangements, and those results were checked against IGoR. Hypergeometric tests were used in a later analysis to score TCR-TCR, TCR-HLA and TCR-CMV co-occurrence, with a repertoire-size bias correction applied to the TCR pairs. To estimate false discovery rates, a later analysis permuted the HLA or CMV assignments 20 times. In a later analysis, co-occurring TCRs were grouped using DBSCAN, with TCRdist sequence similarity added in when clustering inside HLA-allele-positive subsets. Repertoires with fewer than 30,000 or more than 120,000 public chains, plus five repertoires with anomalous nucleotide sharing, were excluded from co-occurrence clustering. This is the immuneACCESS table as TCRdb keeps it, with only in-frame sequences that have V and J called. A part of the clones is gone; compared with another copy, unresolved V genes explain less than half, and the rest is unexplained. The DNA gave D and trimming, while V, J and clone size come from that table. Counted in this sample were around 150,000 clones; 75% to 80% of them appeared once. 4.9% of the sample belongs to the ten largest clones.

From its cysteine to its phenylalanine, the CDR3 spans 14 amino acids. Just the 42-base CDR3 DNA is kept, in frame starting at base 1. V is shortened by 0 bases, J by 4 bases, and the region joining them spans 12 bases. CDR1 and CDR2 were assigned from the germline V gene (reference sequence) as GTSNPN and SVGIG. Study-wide findings and limitations: Correlated functional status among segregating V segments might be attributable to linkage disequilibrium, but an unknown experimental factor could not be ruled out. Some IMGT-functional V segments, including TRBV6-2 and TRBV6-3, could not be told apart with the 87-base-pair reads, so those segments were excluded. The authors suggested that the approach could potentially be extended to other disease states and immunological phenotypes. Most CMV-associated TCR beta chains appeared to be HLA-restricted in a later analysis, and the HLA associations seemed to be driven largely by CMV exposure. Most TCR sequences were seen in very few donors, while some public TCRs were found in many individuals. Only TCR beta chains were sequenced in this cohort, and the absence of alpha or paired-chain data limited detectable features. In a later analysis, the rate of TCR association differed among HLA loci, with DRB1 alleles having the most associated TCRs and HLA-C alleles having the fewest. A total of 150 or so TCR beta chains were listed by the study as associated with cytomegalovirus. A later genetic analysis associated a missense DCLRE1C variant with V-gene and J-gene trimming of TCR beta chains, and an independent cohort replicated the association. According to a later genetic analysis, donors in an Asian-associated ancestry cluster had fewer N-insertions in productive TCRs than the approximately 630-donor mean. A further reported finding was that TCR beta sequences accurately predicted the HLA-A and HLA-B alleles for most subjects in the first cohort. Broadly in line with IMGT annotations, most TCR beta V segments showed up in productive rearrangements about 87% or about 30% of the time in an earlier analysis of 450 to 600 of the donors. When HLA alleles, especially DR and DQ, strongly co-occurred, attributing TCR associations to individual alleles was difficult. Because counts were too low, roughly 17 rarely observed V segments, including chromosome 9 orphons, were left out of the earlier analysis of 587 of the donors. A later analysis reported that several top co-occurrence clusters appeared linked to parvovirus B19, influenza, CMV and Epstein-Barr virus. Because HLA typing was unavailable for some donors at each locus, only the typed subset was used in association tests. A cluster of highly shared sequence variants was judged likely to be a technical artifact of the sequencing pipeline. A later analysis associated 15,000 to 20,000 TCR beta sequences with specific HLA alleles at a false discovery rate of 0.05. A later analysis found that HLA-associated TCR beta chains were more clonally expanded and had lower generation probabilities than equally common non-associated chains. The only immune exposure information available for the cohort was CMV serostatus. Cytomegalovirus status was reported to be diagnosed by the classifier with high specificity and sensitivity in both the original and validation cohorts. Presence/absence analyses assumed roughly uniform sequencing depth across donors, an assumption that may not hold. A few of the identified cytomegalovirus-associated TCR beta chains were confirmed in vitro to be specific for cytomegalovirus antigens.

The TCR was taken from a woman aged 45-65 years in good health and CMV-seronegative. Here the chain combines TRBV30 and TRBJ1-2; the D region possibly corresponds to TRBD1 (6 bases align). Sequencing used PBMCs. The nucleotide sequence is TGTGCCTGGAGTGTGGACAGAGGGGCCTATGGCTACACCTTC. Its product reads: CAWSVDRGAYGYTF.